This TCR beta chain was obtained from a study of vaccination and CD4 T cells after COVID-19. On this clonotype: Its specificity is unknown.

Stated treatment: approximately nine-day PBMC culture with coronavirus spike peptide pools or control peptides (ViraFEST assay). Cultured CD4+ T-cell DNA underwent Oncomine TCR Beta short-read sequencing. TCRdb ran MiXCR on the PCR reads and lists one entry per CDR3 protein. Among some 14,000 distinct CDR3 sequences, less than 35% were seen once, and the ten largest hold 15% to 20%. The material sequenced was CD4+ T cells from blood, cultured in vitro, taken before SARS-CoV-2 vaccination. The clonotype was recovered from a human donor who received a COVID-19 vaccine.

The CDR3 loop reads CASSSERGDTQYF. The CDR3 DNA sequence: TGCGCCAGCAGCTCAGAGAGGGGGGATACGCAGTATTTT. This chain connects TRBV5-1 to TRBJ2-3; D perhaps matches TRBD1 (6 bases). Germline CDR1 is SGHRS and CDR2 is YFSETQ. This CDR3 is 13 amino acids long. Trimming removed 3 bases at V and 6 bases at J, with 11 bases between.